This T cell receptor (beta chain) appears in the sequencing data of a study of control samples from healthy donors and cancer patients. The data were produced by immunoSEQ multiplex PCR, yet TCRdb's version contains in-frame clones alone and is incomplete. The sample has about 93,000 clones, 88% seen once. The sample holds a few counts of this clone. CDR1 and CDR2 from the germline V gene are SGDLS and YYNGEE. The CDR3 has 15 residues. V shed 0 bases and J shed 4 bases, with 13 bases lying between them. This receptor was taken from a woman aged 70-85 years in good health. The chain is built from TRBV9 and TRBJ1-1; no reliable D call. Sequencing was carried out using blood. The CDR3 is CASSVAGARGTEAFF. The CDR3 DNA reads TGTGCCAGCAGCGTAGCGGGAGCACGTGGCACTGAAGCTTTCTTT.